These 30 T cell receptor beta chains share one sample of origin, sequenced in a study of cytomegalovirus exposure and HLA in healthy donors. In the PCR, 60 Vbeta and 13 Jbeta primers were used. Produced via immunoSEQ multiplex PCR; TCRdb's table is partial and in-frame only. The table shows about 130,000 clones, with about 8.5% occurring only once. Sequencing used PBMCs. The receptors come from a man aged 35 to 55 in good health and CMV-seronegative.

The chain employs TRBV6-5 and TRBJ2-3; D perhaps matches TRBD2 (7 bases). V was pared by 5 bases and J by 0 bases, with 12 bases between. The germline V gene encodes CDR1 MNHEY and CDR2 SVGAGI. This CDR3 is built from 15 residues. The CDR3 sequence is CASSPRGGSTDTQYF. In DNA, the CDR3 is TGTGCCAGCAGTCCTAGGGGGGGTAGCACAGATACGCAGTATTTT.

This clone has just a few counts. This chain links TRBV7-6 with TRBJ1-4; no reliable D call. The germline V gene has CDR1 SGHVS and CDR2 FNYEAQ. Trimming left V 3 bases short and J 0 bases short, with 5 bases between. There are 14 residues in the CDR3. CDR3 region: CASSLSATNEKLFF. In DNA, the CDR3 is TGTGCCAGCAGCTTGTCCGCAACTAATGAAAAACTGTTTTTT.

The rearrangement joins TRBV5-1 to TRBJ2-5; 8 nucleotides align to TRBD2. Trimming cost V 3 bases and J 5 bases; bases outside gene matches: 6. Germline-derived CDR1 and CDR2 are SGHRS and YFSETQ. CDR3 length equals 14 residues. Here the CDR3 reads CASSWGLDLETQYF. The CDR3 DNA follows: TGCGCCAGCAGCTGGGGACTAGACTTGGAGACCCAGTACTTC.

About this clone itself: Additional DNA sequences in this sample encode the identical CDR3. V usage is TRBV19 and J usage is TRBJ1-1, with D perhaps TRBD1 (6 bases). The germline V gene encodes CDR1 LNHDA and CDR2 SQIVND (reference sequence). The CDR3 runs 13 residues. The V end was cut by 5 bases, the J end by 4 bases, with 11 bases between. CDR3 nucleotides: TGTGCCAGTAGTTATGGCAGGGGCACTGAAGCTTTCTTT. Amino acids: CASSYGRGTEAFF.

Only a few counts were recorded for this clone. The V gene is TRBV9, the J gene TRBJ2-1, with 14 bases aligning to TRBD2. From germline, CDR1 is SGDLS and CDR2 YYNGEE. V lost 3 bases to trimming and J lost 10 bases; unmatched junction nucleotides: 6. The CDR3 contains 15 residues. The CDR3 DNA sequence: TGTGCCAGCAGCGCGAGACTAGCGGGGGGGCGGGAGCAGTTCTTC. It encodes CASSARLAGGREQFF. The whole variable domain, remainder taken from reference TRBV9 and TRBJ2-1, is DSGVTQTPKHLITATGQRVTLRCSPRSGDLSVYWYQQSLDQGLQFLIQYYNGEERAKGNILERFSAQQFPDLHSELNLSSLELGDSALYFCASSARLAGGREQFFGPGTRLTVL.

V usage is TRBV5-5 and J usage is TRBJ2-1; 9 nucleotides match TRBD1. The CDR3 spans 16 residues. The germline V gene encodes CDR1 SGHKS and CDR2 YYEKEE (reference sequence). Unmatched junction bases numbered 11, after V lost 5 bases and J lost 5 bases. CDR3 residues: CASRPRTGDVDNEQFF. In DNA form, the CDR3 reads TGTGCCAGCAGGCCCAGGACAGGGGATGTTGACAATGAGCAGTTCTTC.

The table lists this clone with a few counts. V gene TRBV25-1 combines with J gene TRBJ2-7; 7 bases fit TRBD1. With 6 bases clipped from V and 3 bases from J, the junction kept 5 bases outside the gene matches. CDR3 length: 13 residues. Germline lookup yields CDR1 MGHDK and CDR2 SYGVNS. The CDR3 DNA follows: TGTGCCAGCAGCGCGGACAGGTTCTACGAGCAGTACTTC. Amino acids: CASSADRFYEQYF.

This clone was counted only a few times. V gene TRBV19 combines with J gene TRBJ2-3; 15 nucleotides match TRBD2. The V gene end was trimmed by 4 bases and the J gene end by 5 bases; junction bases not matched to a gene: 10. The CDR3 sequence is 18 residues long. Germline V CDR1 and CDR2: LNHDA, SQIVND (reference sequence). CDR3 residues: CASSTTPRTSGRGDTQYF. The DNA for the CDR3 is TGTGCCAGTAGTACCACCCCTCGGACTAGCGGGAGGGGAGATACGCAGTATTTT.

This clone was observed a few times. CDR3 in amino acids: CAWSLISGGRMNTEAFF. The CDR3 nucleotides are TGTGCCTGGAGTCTAATTTCAGGGGGGAGGATGAACACTGAAGCTTTCTTT. The genes are TRBV30 and TRBJ1-1; TRBD1 agrees at 7 bases. J was trimmed by 0 bases and V by 2 bases; bases with no gene match: 12. The CDR3 is 17 residues long. Germline CDR1 reads GTSNPN; CDR2 reads SVGIG (reference sequence).

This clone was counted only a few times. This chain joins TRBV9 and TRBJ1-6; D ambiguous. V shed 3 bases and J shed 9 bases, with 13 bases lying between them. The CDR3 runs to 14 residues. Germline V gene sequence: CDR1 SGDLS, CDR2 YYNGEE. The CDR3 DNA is TGTGCCAGCAGCGCCTCGATAAACTCTTCACCCCTCCACTTT. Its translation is CASSASINSSPLHF.

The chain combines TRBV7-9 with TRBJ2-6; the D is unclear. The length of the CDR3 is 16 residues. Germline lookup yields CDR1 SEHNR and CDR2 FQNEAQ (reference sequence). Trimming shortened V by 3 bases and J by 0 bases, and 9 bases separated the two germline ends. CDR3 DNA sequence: TGTGCCAGCAGCTTCCCGTCCGTCTCTGGGGCCAACGTCCTGACTTTC. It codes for CASSFPSVSGANVLTF.

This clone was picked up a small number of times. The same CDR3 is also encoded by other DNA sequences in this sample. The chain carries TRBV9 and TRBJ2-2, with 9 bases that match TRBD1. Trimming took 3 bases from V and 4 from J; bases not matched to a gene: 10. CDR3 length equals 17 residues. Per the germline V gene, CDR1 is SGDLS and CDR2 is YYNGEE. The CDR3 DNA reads TGTGCCAGCAGCGCCCCGGGACAGGGTGCGATCACCGGGGAGCTGTTTTTT. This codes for CASSAPGQGAITGELFF. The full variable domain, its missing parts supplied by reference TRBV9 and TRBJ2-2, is DSGVTQTPKHLITATGQRVTLRCSPRSGDLSVYWYQQSLDQGLQFLIQYYNGEERAKGNILERFSAQQFPDLHSELNLSSLELGDSALYFCASSAPGQGAITGELFFGEGSRLTVL.

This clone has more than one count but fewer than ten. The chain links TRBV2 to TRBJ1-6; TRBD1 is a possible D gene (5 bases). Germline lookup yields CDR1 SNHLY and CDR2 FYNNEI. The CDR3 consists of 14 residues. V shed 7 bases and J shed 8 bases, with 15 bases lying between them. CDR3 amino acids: CASNDAGGDSPLHF. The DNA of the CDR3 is TGTGCCAGCAATGACGCGGGGGGTGATTCACCCCTCCACTTT.

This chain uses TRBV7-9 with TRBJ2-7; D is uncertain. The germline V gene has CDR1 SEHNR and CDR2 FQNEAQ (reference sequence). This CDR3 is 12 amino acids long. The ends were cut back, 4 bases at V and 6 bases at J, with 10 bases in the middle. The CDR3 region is CASSSGLAEQYF. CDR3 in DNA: TGTGCCAGCAGCTCTGGGCTCGCCGAGCAGTACTTC.

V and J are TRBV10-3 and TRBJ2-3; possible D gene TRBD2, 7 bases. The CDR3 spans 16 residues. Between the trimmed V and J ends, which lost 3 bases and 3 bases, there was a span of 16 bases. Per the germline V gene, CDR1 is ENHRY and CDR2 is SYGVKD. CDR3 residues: CAISDLGGGQTDTQYF. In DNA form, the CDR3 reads TGTGCCATCAGTGATCTGGGGGGGGGCCAAACAGATACGCAGTATTTT.

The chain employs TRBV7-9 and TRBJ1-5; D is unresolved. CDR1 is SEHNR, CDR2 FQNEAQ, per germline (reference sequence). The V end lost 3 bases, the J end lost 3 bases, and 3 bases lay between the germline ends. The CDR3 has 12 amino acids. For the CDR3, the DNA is TGTGCCAGCAGCTTCGTCAATCAGCCCCAGCATTTT. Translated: CASSFVNQPQHF.

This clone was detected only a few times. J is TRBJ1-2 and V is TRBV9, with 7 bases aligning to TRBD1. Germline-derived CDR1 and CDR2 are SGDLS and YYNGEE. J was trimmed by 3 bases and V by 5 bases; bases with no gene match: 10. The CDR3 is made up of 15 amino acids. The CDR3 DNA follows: TGTGCCAGCAGGTTACGAGGGGGCCTCGACTATGGCTACACCTTC. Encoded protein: CASRLRGGLDYGYTF.

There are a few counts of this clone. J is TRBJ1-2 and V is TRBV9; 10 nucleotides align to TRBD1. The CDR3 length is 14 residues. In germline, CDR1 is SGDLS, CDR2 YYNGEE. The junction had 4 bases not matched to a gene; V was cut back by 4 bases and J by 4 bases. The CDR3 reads CASSPWDRGYGYTF. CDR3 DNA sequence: TGTGCCAGCAGCCCCTGGGACAGGGGCTATGGCTACACCTTC. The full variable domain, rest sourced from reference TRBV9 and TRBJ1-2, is DSGVTQTPKHLITATGQRVTLRCSPRSGDLSVYWYQQSLDQGLQFLIQYYNGEERAKGNILERFSAQQFPDLHSELNLSSLELGDSALYFCASSPWDRGYGYTFGSGTRLTVV.

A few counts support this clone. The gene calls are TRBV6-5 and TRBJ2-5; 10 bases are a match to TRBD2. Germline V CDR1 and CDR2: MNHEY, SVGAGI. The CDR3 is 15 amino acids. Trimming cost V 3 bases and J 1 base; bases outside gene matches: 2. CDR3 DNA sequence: TGTGCCAGCAGTTATAGCGGGGGGACCCAAGAGACCCAGTACTTC. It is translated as CASSYSGGTQETQYF.

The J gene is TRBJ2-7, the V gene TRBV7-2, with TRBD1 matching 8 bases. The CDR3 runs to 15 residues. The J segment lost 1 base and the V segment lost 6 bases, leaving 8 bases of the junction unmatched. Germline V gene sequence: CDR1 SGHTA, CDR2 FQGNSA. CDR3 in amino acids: CASRYRTGRSYEQYF. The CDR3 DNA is TGTGCCAGCAGATATAGGACAGGGAGGTCCTACGAGCAGTACTTC.

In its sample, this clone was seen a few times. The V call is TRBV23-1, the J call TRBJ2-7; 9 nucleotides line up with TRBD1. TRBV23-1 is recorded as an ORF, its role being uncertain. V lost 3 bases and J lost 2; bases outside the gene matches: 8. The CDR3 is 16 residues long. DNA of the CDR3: TGCGCCAGCAGTCATTCCCGGGACAGGGTTACCTACGAGCAGTACTTC. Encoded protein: CASSHSRDRVTYEQYF.

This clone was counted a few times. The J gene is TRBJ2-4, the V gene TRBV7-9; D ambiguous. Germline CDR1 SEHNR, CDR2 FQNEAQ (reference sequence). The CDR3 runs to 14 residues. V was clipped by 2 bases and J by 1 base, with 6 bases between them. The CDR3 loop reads CASSLSGAKNIQYF. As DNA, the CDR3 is TGTGCCAGCAGCTTATCCGGGGCCAAAAACATTCAGTACTTC.

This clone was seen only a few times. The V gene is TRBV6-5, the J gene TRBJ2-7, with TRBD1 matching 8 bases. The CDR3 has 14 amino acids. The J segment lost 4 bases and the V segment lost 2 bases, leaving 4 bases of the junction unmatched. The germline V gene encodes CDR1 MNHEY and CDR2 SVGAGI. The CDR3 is CASSYSRGLYEQYF. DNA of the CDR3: TGTGCCAGCAGTTACAGCAGGGGGCTTTACGAGCAGTACTTC.

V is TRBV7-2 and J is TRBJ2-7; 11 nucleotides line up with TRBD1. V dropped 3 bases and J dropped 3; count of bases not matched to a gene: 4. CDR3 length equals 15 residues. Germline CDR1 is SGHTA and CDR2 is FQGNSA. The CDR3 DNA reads TGTGCCAGCAGCTTGGGACAGGGGGTTCTCTACGAGCAGTACTTC. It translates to CASSLGQGVLYEQYF.

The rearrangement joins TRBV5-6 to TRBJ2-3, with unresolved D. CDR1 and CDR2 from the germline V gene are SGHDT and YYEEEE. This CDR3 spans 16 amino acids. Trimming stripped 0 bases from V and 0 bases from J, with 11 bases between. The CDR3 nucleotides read TGTGCCAGCAGCTTGGCGCGGTCAGATAGCACAGATACGCAGTATTTT. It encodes CASSLARSDSTDTQYF.

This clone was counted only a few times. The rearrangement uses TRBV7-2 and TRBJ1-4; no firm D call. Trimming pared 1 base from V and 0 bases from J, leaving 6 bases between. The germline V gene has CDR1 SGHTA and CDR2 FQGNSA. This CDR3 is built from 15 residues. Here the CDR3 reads CASSLDGSTNEKLFF. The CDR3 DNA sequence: TGTGCCAGCAGCTTAGACGGTTCAACTAATGAAAAACTGTTTTTT.

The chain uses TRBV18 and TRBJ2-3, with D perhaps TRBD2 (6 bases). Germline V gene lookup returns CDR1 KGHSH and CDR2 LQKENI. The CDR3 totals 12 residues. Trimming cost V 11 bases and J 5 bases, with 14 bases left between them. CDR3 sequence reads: CASRGGEDTQYF. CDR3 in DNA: TGTGCCTCCCGGGGCGGGGAAGATACGCAGTATTTT.

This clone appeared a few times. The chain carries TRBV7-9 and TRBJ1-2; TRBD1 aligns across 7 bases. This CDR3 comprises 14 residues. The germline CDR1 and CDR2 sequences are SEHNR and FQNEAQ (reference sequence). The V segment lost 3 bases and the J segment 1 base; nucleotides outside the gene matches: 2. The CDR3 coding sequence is TGTGCCAGCAGCTTTACAGGGGTTAACTATGGCTACACCTTC. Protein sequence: CASSFTGVNYGYTF.

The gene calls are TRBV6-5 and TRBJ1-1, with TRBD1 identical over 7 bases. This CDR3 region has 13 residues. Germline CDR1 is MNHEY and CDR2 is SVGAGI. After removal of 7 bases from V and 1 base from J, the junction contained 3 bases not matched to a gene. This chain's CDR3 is CASTGTANTEAFF. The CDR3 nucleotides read TGTGCCAGCACCGGGACAGCGAACACTGAAGCTTTCTTT.

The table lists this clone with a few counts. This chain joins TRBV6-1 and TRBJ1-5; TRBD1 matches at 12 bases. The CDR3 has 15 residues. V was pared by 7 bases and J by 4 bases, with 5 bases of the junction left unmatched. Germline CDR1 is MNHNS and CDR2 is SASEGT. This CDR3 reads CASTPGQGANQPQHF. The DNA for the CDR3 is TGTGCCAGCACCCCGGGACAGGGGGCAAATCAGCCCCAGCATTTT.